This T cell receptor (beta chain) was identified in a study of tumor and adjacent non-tumor tissue in lung cancer (dated by TCRdb to 2016 to 2019). Turning to the overall study: Patients with adenocarcinoma (approximately 12), squamous cell carcinoma (2) and small cell lung cancer (1) were included in the cohort. Among the approximately 15 patients, ages ranged from roughly 31 to 85 years, about 10 were men and 5 were women, and disease was TNM stage I to III. Sequencing generated a total of approximately 130,000,000 productive TCRbeta reads, averaging about 4 million reads per sample. Bulk TCRbeta repertoires were compared between lung tumor tissue and matched distant non-tumor lung tissue obtained from around 16 lung cancer patients. Around 31 paired specimens, one tumor and one normal lung sample per patient, were profiled by TCRbeta CDR3 sequencing.

The library relied on multiplex PCR. The instrument was an Illumina HiSeq 2500. Following protocols modified from ARM-PCR, the researchers constructed TCRbeta libraries through three rounds of nested PCR with primers (Table S4). Before sequencing, PCR products in the 200-500 bp range were cut out of the gel and cleaned up using the QIAquick gel extraction kit. The original pipeline was this. Reads were cleaned using Trimmomatic, were merged into complete CDR3 sequences using FLASH, and were assigned to V(D)J germline segments using MiTCR. Clonal diversity was computed as the inverse Simpson's index with VDJtools. In-frame sequences without a premature stop codon were defined as productive reads. TCRdb reanalyzed the raw reads on its own, using fastp at Q25 for trimming and MiXCR for clone calling, and kept in-frame beta chains. Under each unique CDR3 protein, matching rows form one entry showing the most common genes and DNA. The V and J calls and clone size come from TCRdb's table, not from the authors' own analysis. The sample table shows some 71,000 distinct CDR3 sequences, and roughly two thirds are seen once. About 9.5% of the sample lies in the top ten.

RNA was extracted from bulk unsorted tissue and checked for quality with a NanoDrop ND-1000 and an Agilent 2100. Donors were newly diagnosed lung cancer patients admitted for thoracic surgery in China between August and November 2014, without prior chemotherapy. Anyone who had undergone radiotherapy or chemotherapy before, or who had another cancer at the same time, was left out of the study. Surgical tissue pieces of about 1-2.1 cm3 were preserved in RNAlater solution and stored at -80 °C until use. The germline V gene supplies CDR1 LGHNA and CDR2 YNFKEQ. Its CDR3 holds 15 amino acids, cysteine through phenylalanine. The DNA shown is the 45-base CDR3, in frame from base 1. What the research found in general, with its limitations: Significantly higher TCR diversity (inverse Simpson) was observed in tumor tissue than in normal lung tissue (around 450 vs 160, P = 0.0075, Mann-Whitney U test). Because peripheral blood was not sequenced, the blood TCRbeta repertoires of the lung cancer patients in the study went unexamined. Neither the sequencing platform nor unique molecular identifiers are named or mentioned anywhere in the methods. The top 100 clones accounted for a significantly larger cumulative portion of the repertoire in normal lung than in tumor tissue. Younger patients had significantly higher TCR diversity, and higher tumor TCR diversity was associated with shorter overall and disease-free survival. Only around 14 patients were in the cohort, and the authors stated that larger samples and more detailed clinical data are needed.

As for this clonotype: Its antigen remains undetermined. A junction end diverges from the germline sequence, so it may reflect a read error.

This TCR was recovered from a middle-aged woman with non-small cell lung cancer. Material for sequencing was lung tumor tissue. Recombination joined TRBV4-2 with TRBJ2-7, with TRBD2 perhaps the D gene, on 5 matching bases. The nucleotide sequence is given as TGTGCCAGCAGCCAGAACCTAACGGGGTCCTACGAGCAGAACTTC. Translated, it gives CASSQNLTGSYEQNF.